The rows below give T cell receptor beta chains drawn from one sample of a study of cytomegalovirus exposure and HLA in healthy donors. TCRdb keeps only in-frame clones here, not all; method: immunoSEQ multiplex PCR. The data contain under 150,000 clones, approximately 80% of them seen just once; the ten biggest clones take up approximately 2.5%. The sequencing sample was made of PBMCs. Every receptor here comes from a man aged 45-65 years in good health and CMV-seronegative. CDR3s include the opening cysteine and the closing phenylalanine or tryptophan. The D gene is left open where the match is weak. The listing skips clone size in some rows; elsewhere it reads once, few, many or a size class.

V gene	CDR3 length	clone size	J gene	D gene	CDR3 DNA	CDR3 protein
TRBV13	16	once	TRBJ2-2	TRBD1	TGTGCCAGCACCGATACGAAGGGGGCAGGGGCCGGGGAGCTGTTTTTT	CASTDTKGAGAGELFF
TRBV27	16	.	TRBJ2-3	TRBD2	TGTGCCAGCAGTTGGGCGACTAGCTTGGGCACAGATACGCAGTATTTT	CASSWATSLGTDTQYF
TRBV6-1	14	.	TRBJ1-1	.	TGTGCCACCAAATTCGTTCCGACACAGAGTGAAGCTTTCTTT	CATKFVPTQSEAFF
TRBV18	15	.	TRBJ1-1	.	TGTGCCAGCCCCCCAGATCGCGGGGAGAACACTGAAGCTTTCTTT	CASPPDRGENTEAFF
TRBV5-1	16	few	TRBJ2-5	TRBD1	TGCGCCAGCAGCTTGGAAGGGGGCAGGGGAGCAGAGACCCAGTACTTC	CASSLEGGRGAETQYF
TRBV6-1	16	.	TRBJ2-1	TRBD2	TGTGCCAGCAGTGAAGCTCTAGCGGGGGGGCAGAGTGAGCAGTTCTTC	CASSEALAGGQSEQFF
TRBV9	15	once	TRBJ2-3	.	TGTGCCAGCAGCGTAGCAGTTTCTAGCACAGATACGCAGTATTTT	CASSVAVSSTDTQYF
TRBV2	12	.	TRBJ1-1	.	TGTGCCAGCAGTGTACAGGGAAACGTAGCTTTCTTT	CASSVQGNVAFF
TRBV30	12	.	TRBJ1-5	.	TGTGCCTGGAGTCTACAACGGGGGCCCCAGCATTTT	CAWSLQRGPQHF
TRBV7-9	14	.	TRBJ1-6	.	TGTGCCAGCAGCTTGGGACATTCTAATTCACCCCTCCACTTT	CASSLGHSNSPLHF
TRBV19	15	.	TRBJ1-6	.	TGTGCCAGTAGTCTTCCGGGACTGCCGGGTTCACCCCTCCACTTT	CASSLPGLPGSPLHF
TRBV25-1	17	.	TRBJ2-2	TRBD2	TGTGCCAGCCGCCCGACTAGCGGGGCACCGAACACCGGGGAGCTGTTTTTT	CASRPTSGAPNTGELFF
TRBV15	15	.	TRBJ1-1	TRBD1	TGTGCCACCAGCAGAGAACACAGGGGGGGTTCTGAAGCTTTCTTT	CATSREHRGGSEAFF
TRBV5-4	14	.	TRBJ1-4	TRBD1	TGTGCCAGCAGCCTAGGGACAGTAAATGAAAAACTGTTTTTT	CASSLGTVNEKLFF
TRBV6-5	11	.	TRBJ2-5	TRBD2	TGTGCCAGCAGTTGGGGGGGAGAGCAGTACTTC	CASSWGGEQYF
TRBV2	15	.	TRBJ2-1	.	TGTGCCAGCAGCGAGGCTGGACCCGGGGACAATGAGCAGTTCTTC	CASSEAGPGDNEQFF
TRBV19	14	.	TRBJ2-7	TRBD1	TGTGCCAGTAGTGCCGGGACAGGGGTCTACGAGCAGTACTTC	CASSAGTGVYEQYF
TRBV7-2	14	.	TRBJ2-7	.	TGTGCCAGCAGCTTAAGACCCGGGAGTGACGAGCAGTACTTC	CASSLRPGSDEQYF
TRBV15	14	.	TRBJ1-1	.	TGTGCCACCAGCAGAGATATGTTCGACACTGAAGCTTTCTTT	CATSRDMFDTEAFF
TRBV27	12	.	TRBJ1-2	.	TGTGCCAGCAGTTCCGGGGGCTATGGCTACACCTTC	CASSSGGYGYTF
TRBV9	18	.	TRBJ2-3	TRBD1	TGTGCCAGCAGCGTTTCAAGTGGGGGACAGGGTGGCGCAGATACGCAGTATTTT	CASSVSSGGQGGADTQYF
TRBV5-1	15	.	TRBJ2-5	.	TGCGCCAGCAGCTTGGGAGGGTTGGGCCAAGAGACCCAGTACTTC	CASSLGGLGQETQYF
TRBV7-2	15	.	TRBJ2-3	.	TGTGCCAGCAGCTCAACTAGGGCCTTGGGGGATACGCAGTATTTT	CASSSTRALGDTQYF
TRBV15	15	.	TRBJ1-5	.	TGTGCCACCAGCAGAGATGGGGCGGGCAATCAGCCCCAGCATTTT	CATSRDGAGNQPQHF
TRBV6-1	12	.	TRBJ1-2	TRBD1	TGTGCCAGCAGTGGGACAGGCTATGGCTACACCTTC	CASSGTGYGYTF
TRBV30	13	once	TRBJ2-4	TRBD1	TGTGCCTGGGGCAGGGGGGCCAAAAACATTCAGTACTTC	CAWGRGAKNIQYF
TRBV2	13	once	TRBJ1-2	TRBD1	TGTGCCAGCAGTCGGACAGGGGACGATGGCTACACCTTC	CASSRTGDDGYTF
TRBV6-1	15	.	TRBJ2-5	TRBD2	TGTGCCAGCAGCGATGGGCGGGGGGGTTATGAGACCCAGTACTTC	CASSDGRGGYETQYF
TRBV4-1	19	.	TRBJ2-1	TRBD2	TGCGCCAGCAGCCAAGTATCACTAGCGGGGGGGCGGTTGGTGGGTGAGCAGTTCTTC	CASSQVSLAGGRLVGEQFF
TRBV5-1	14	.	TRBJ2-7	.	TGCGCCAGCAGCTTTGCGGGGTCCGACTACGAGCAGTACTTC	CASSFAGSDYEQYF
TRBV11-2	15	.	TRBJ1-2	.	TGTGCCAGCAGCTTAGACCCCTGGACAGTCTATGGCTACACCTTC	CASSLDPWTVYGYTF
TRBV19	12	.	TRBJ2-5	.	TGTGCCAGTACCGCAGGGGCAGAGACCCAGTACTTC	CASTAGAETQYF